This TCR beta chain is from a study of blood T cells in healthy people across ages. The CDR3 runs to 15 residues. The germline gives CDR1 MDHEN, CDR2 SYDVKM. Regarding the study as a whole: Greater diversity and more naive CD4+ cells were seen in long-lived donors than in aged donors.

Of note for this clonotype: Its matching antigen is unknown.

For the second PCR, which ran for about 6 to 12 cycles, a sample-barcoded 5' primer and a J-beta primer mix were used. Using its own MiXCR run on the 5' RACE reads, TCRdb lists one record per CDR3 protein. The sample lists roughly 680,000 distinct CDR3 sequences, around 21% occurring once. The source of this sequence is a man aged 65 to 79 in good health. This rearrangement joins TRBV28 to TRBJ2-5, with TRBD2 identical over 12 bases. TRBJ2-7 matches the DNA end more closely, so the J call is doubtful. Sequenced material: blood. DNA of the CDR3: TGTGCCAGCAGTTTATTGACTAGCGGGAGCTCCGAGCAGTACTTC. This translates into CASSLLTSGSSEQYF.